This T cell receptor (beta chain) was obtained from a study of naive and memory T cell subsets. CDR3 length equals 13 residues. Germline V gene sequence: CDR1 SQVTM, CDR2 ANQGSEA. The J segment lost 5 bases and the V segment lost 7 bases, leaving 7 bases of the junction unmatched. The table lists this clonotype with a few counts. An equimolar mix of two oligonucleotides served as the beta constant-region primer for TRBC1 and TRBC2. Ligated cDNA was amplified by four rounds of PCR with nested alpha and beta constant-region primers and SP2. TCRdb redid the calling of the UMI-ligation and nested PCR reads with MiXCR, one entry per CDR3 protein. The sample shows roughly 10,000 distinct CDR3 sequences, roughly 5.5% of them seen only once.

This TCR came from a human donor in good health. The chain uses TRBV29-1 and TRBJ2-2, with TRBD1 matching 7 bases. The sequenced material came from CD4+ TEMRA cells from blood. Subset given: effector memory re-expressing CD45RA, CD45RA+ CD27-. CDR3 bases: TGCAGCGCTGGACAGGTCGGGACCGGGGAGCTGTTTTTT. Its protein product is CSAGQVGTGELFF.